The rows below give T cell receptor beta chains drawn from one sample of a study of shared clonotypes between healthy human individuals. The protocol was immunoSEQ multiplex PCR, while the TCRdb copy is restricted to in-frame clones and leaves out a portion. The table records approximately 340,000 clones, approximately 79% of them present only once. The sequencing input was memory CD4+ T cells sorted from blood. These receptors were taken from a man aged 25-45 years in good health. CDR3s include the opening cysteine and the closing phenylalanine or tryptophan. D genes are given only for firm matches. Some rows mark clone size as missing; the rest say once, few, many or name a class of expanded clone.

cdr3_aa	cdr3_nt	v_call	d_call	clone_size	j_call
CASSFHTGVGYEQYF	TGTGCCAGCAGTTTTCACACGGGAGTGGGCTACGAGCAGTACTTC	TRBV27	-	-	TRBJ2-7
CASSAGYSYNEQFF	TGTGCCAGCAGCGCAGGATACTCCTACAATGAGCAGTTCTTC	TRBV5-5	-	-	TRBJ2-1
CASSRGQGNNEQFF	TGTGCCAGTAGTCGGGGACAGGGAAACAATGAGCAGTTCTTC	TRBV19	TRBD1	-	TRBJ2-1
CASSLDSSYNEQFF	TGCGCCAGCAGCTTGGACAGCTCCTACAATGAGCAGTTCTTC	TRBV5-1	-	few	TRBJ2-1
CASSLPAGGTNTGELFF	TGTGCCAGCAGCTTACCTGCAGGGGGGACGAACACCGGGGAGCTGTTTTTT	TRBV13	-	-	TRBJ2-2
CASSSKLAGVETQYF	TGTGCCAGCAGCTCAAAACTAGCGGGAGTGGAGACCCAGTACTTC	TRBV5-4	TRBD2	-	TRBJ2-5
CASSSRLRENIQYF	TGTGCCAGCAGTTCCAGACTGAGAGAAAACATTCAGTACTTC	TRBV2	-	-	TRBJ2-4
CASSLSALAATYEQYF	TGTGCCAGCAGTTTATCGGCCCTAGCGGCTACCTACGAGCAGTACTTC	TRBV27	TRBD2	few	TRBJ2-7
CASGTAQYEQYF	TGTGCCAGCGGGACAGCCCAATACGAGCAGTACTTC	TRBV28	TRBD1	-	TRBJ2-7
CASSRSGDYEQYF	TGTGCCAGCAGCCGAAGCGGAGACTACGAGCAGTACTTC	TRBV7-8	-	-	TRBJ2-7
CASSLGSPEMADTQYF	TGTGCCAGCAGCCTCGGGAGCCCGGAGATGGCAGATACGCAGTATTTT	TRBV7-8	-	-	TRBJ2-3
CASSRTSETNYEQYF	TGTGCCAGCAGCCGTACTAGCGAGACAAACTACGAGCAGTACTTC	TRBV5-4	TRBD2	-	TRBJ2-7
CASSFATSGAGEQFF	TGTGCCAGCAGCTTCGCCACTAGCGGAGCCGGGGAGCAGTTCTTC	TRBV7-9	TRBD2	once	TRBJ2-1
CASSCGYESRTYGYTF	TGTGCCAGCAGCTGTGGGTATGAATCTCGGACCTATGGCTACACCTTC	TRBV7-6	-	-	TRBJ1-2
CASSYSDSAGKQYF	TGTGCCAGCAGTTACTCTGATAGTGCCGGCAAGCAGTACTTC	TRBV6-5	-	-	TRBJ2-7
CASSQVARGGTEAFF	TGCGCCAGCAGCCAAGTTGCCAGGGGAGGCACTGAAGCTTTCTTT	TRBV4-1	-	-	TRBJ1-1
CASSEDAWGGYTF	TGTGCCAGCAGCGAAGACGCCTGGGGTGGCTACACCTTC	TRBV7-2	-	-	TRBJ1-2
CASSRDRGNQPQHF	TGTGCCAGCAGCCGGGACAGGGGAAATCAGCCCCAGCATTTT	TRBV7-2	TRBD1	-	TRBJ1-5
CASKQRFLGYNEQFF	TGTGCCAGCAAGCAAAGGTTTCTAGGGTACAATGAGCAGTTCTTC	TRBV21-1	-	few	TRBJ2-1
CASSLGTVPSYEQYF	TGTGCCAGCAGCTTGGGGACAGTGCCCTCCTACGAGCAGTACTTC	TRBV5-6	-	-	TRBJ2-7
CASSILGQPNTEAFF	TGTGCCAGTAGTATTCTGGGACAGCCGAACACTGAAGCTTTCTTT	TRBV19	TRBD1	many	TRBJ1-1
CASSVAGMDTTQYF	TGTGCCAGCAGCGTGGCGGGGATGGATACTACCCAGTACTTC	TRBV9	-	-	TRBJ2-5
CASSFGGLRTDTQYF	TGTGCCAGCAGCTTCGGGGGACTCCGCACAGATACGCAGTATTTT	TRBV5-6	-	-	TRBJ2-3
CASQAGQALEAFF	TGTGCCAGCCAGGCCGGACAGGCGCTTGAAGCTTTCTTT	TRBV19	TRBD1	-	TRBJ1-1
CASSPSGSLHNEQFF	TGTGCCAGCAGTCCTAGCGGGAGCCTTCACAATGAGCAGTTCTTC	TRBV6-4	TRBD2	-	TRBJ2-1
CASSLTGRSQETQYF	TGTGCCAGCAGCTTAACCGGGAGGTCTCAAGAGACCCAGTACTTC	TRBV7-2	TRBD2	many	TRBJ2-5
CASSLVQGGGEQYF	TGCGCCAGCAGCTTGGTCCAGGGGGGAGGCGAGCAGTACTTC	TRBV5-1	-	-	TRBJ2-7